This T cell receptor beta chain stems from a study of blood T cell repertoires in COVID-19. Whole-study context: Sample material is recorded as cDNA or gDNA derived from T cells, B-cell-depleted T cells, or PBMCs.

The protocol was immunoSEQ multiplex PCR, while the TCRdb copy is restricted to in-frame clones and leaves out a portion. The sample consists of fewer than 300,000 clones, over 75% of them appearing once. Material: peripheral blood. The clonotype was recovered from a human donor in a cohort sampled during active COVID-19.

CDR3 sequence: CASSVWEEIYNEQFF. Here the CDR3 DNA reads TGTGCCAGCAGCGTATGGGAGGAGATCTACAATGAGCAGTTCTTC. J is TRBJ2-1 and V is TRBV9; tentatively, D is TRBD2 (6 bases). With 1 base removed from V and 3 bases from J, the gap between germline ends came to 11 bases. Germline loops: CDR1 SGDLS, CDR2 YYNGEE. The CDR3 length is 15 residues.